This record concerns one TCR beta chain sequence. Its antigen remains unidentified. This sample is part of a study of cytotoxic CD8 clonotypes in ibrutinib-treated CLL. Study-level information: An average of approximately 260,000 productive templates and about 100,000 productive rearrangements was obtained per sample. Study outcomes and limitations: At progression, clonality fell back toward baseline after rising at ibrutinib response.

J lost 6 bases, V lost 4 bases, and 11 bases had no gene match. CDR1 MNHEY and CDR2 SMNVEV come from the germline V gene (reference sequence). CDR3 size: 16 residues. Produced via immunoSEQ multiplex PCR; TCRdb's table is partial and in-frame only. The sample has about 50,000 clones, roughly three fifths seen once; the top ten hold around 30%. The receptor was isolated from a human donor with chronic lymphocytic leukemia. This specimen consisted of PBMCs, obtained after 24 months of ibrutinib treatment. The chain uses TRBV27 and TRBJ2-2; 7 nucleotides align to TRBD1. The DNA of the CDR3 is TGTGCCAGCAGTTCGTCCGGGACAGCGGTCCCCGGGGAGCTGTTTTTT. This encodes CASSSSGTAVPGELFF.